This is a list of T cell receptor beta chains from one sample in a study of T cells in Graves' hyperthyroidism and ophthalmopathy. TCRdb processed the multiplex PCR reads anew with MiXCR; each CDR3 protein has one entry. The data hold 550,000 to 700,000 distinct CDR3 sequences, with roughly 15% observed a single time. The material sequenced was blood. All receptors come from a woman aged 40 to 50 with Graves' ophthalmopathy. CDR3s include the opening cysteine and the closing phenylalanine or tryptophan. A D gene is named only where the DNA matches it firmly. Clone sizes are given selectively: once, few, many, or a class where the clone is expanded.

V gene	J gene	clone size	D gene	CDR3 DNA	CDR3 protein
TRBV15	TRBJ2-5	many	NA	TGTGCCACCAGCAGAGTCGGGGATCAAGAGACCCAGTACTTC	CATSRVGDQETQYF
TRBV6-2/TRBV6-3	TRBJ1-2	NA	NA	TGTGCCAGCAGACAGAGCAACTATGGCTACACCTTC	CASRQSNYGYTF
TRBV29-1	TRBJ2-7	few	NA	TGCAGCGTTGAAGTGGGATTCTACGAGCAGTACTTC	CSVEVGFYEQYF
TRBV28	TRBJ2-1	many	TRBD2	TGTGCCAGCAGCGCTAGCGGCTCGAACTCCTACAATGAGCAGTTCTTC	CASSASGSNSYNEQFF
TRBV19	TRBJ1-2	many	NA	TGTGCCAGTAGTAAGGTGGCGGGTATCGAGGGCTACACCTTC	CASSKVAGIEGYTF
TRBV6-1	TRBJ2-2	NA	TRBD1	TGTGCCAGCAGTCTCTCTGGGCAGGGGGTTATCGGGGAGCTGTTTTTT	CASSLSGQGVIGELFF
TRBV27	TRBJ1-5	many	NA	TGTGCCAGCGGACCCGGGACACAAAATCAGCCCCAGCATTTT	CASGPGTQNQPQHF
TRBV18	TRBJ2-1	NA	NA	TGTGCCAGCTCACCAAGGCGCGACTCCTACAATGAGCAGTTCTTC	CASSPRRDSYNEQFF
TRBV9	TRBJ2-5	few	NA	TGTGCCAGCAGCGTAGTAGGTAGGGGGACCCAGTACTTC	CASSVVGRGTQYF
TRBV6-1	TRBJ2-5	many	TRBD2	TGTGCCAGCATGGCTAGCGGGAGGCCGGAGACCCAGTACTTC	CASMASGRPETQYF
TRBV3-1	TRBJ2-5	NA	TRBD2	TGTGCCAGCAGCCAAGATGCGGGAGGAGGGGAGACCCAGTACTTC	CASSQDAGGGETQYF
TRBV7-9	TRBJ2-7	NA	NA	TGTGCCAGCAGCTTAGGCCAGGAGATGAAGTACTTC	CASSLGQEMKYF
TRBV3-1	TRBJ2-7	NA	TRBD1	TGTGCCAGCAGCCAACTGGGACAGGCCGGCTACGAGCAGTACTTC	CASSQLGQAGYEQYF
TRBV18	TRBJ2-7	NA	NA	TGTGCCAGCTCACCGGGAGCTGACTACGAGCAGTACTTC	CASSPGADYEQYF
TRBV20-1	TRBJ1-5	many	NA	TGCAGTGCAAAGGCCGGTGGTCAGCCCCAGCATTTT	CSAKAGGQPQHF
TRBV4-2	TRBJ1-2	NA	TRBD1	TGTGCCAGCAGCCAGCCGACAGGGGAATATGGCTACACCTTC	CASSQPTGEYGYTF
TRBV7-6	TRBJ2-7	many	TRBD2	TGTGCCAGCAGCTTCGAGGGAGGGGTGCAGTACTTC	CASSFEGGVQYF
TRBV29-1	TRBJ2-7	many	NA	TGCAGCGTTTATAGGGTGGGGGAGCAGTACTTC	CSVYRVGEQYF
TRBV6-5	TRBJ2-2	many	NA	TGTGCCAGCAGTTACTCGATTAGGCTAGCGAACACCGGGGAGCTGTTTTTT	CASSYSIRLANTGELFF
TRBV7-7	TRBJ2-5	few	TRBD2	TGTGCTAGCAGCTCAGGATCAATCACTAGCGGGAGAGAGACCCAGTACTTC	CASSSGSITSGRETQYF
TRBV5-1	TRBJ1-1	many	NA	TGCGCCAGCAGCTTGAACAGGATAACTGAAGCTTTCTTT	CASSLNRITEAFF
TRBV7-2	TRBJ2-1	few	NA	TGTGCCAGCAGCCCCCGACTAAACAATGAGCAGTTCTTC	CASSPRLNNEQFF
TRBV6-5	TRBJ2-7	many	TRBD2	TGTGCCAGCAGTTGGTCGTGGACTAGGAGCGAGCAGTACTTC	CASSWSWTRSEQYF
TRBV15	TRBJ2-2	NA	NA	TGTGCCACCAGCAGAGACTTGGGGGCAGGGAACACCGGGGAGCTGTTTTTT	CATSRDLGAGNTGELFF
TRBV12-3/TRBV12-4	TRBJ1-2	many	NA	TGTGCCAGCAGTGAAGGGGGAGGGGATGGCTACACCTTC	CASSEGGGDGYTF
TRBV5-1	TRBJ2-5	many	NA	TGTGCCAGCAGCTTAATTCAAGAGACCCAGTACTTC	CASSLIQETQYF
TRBV4-1	TRBJ2-7	many	NA	TGCGCCAGCAGCCAACCTGGACGAGCTTACTACGAGCAGTACTTC	CASSQPGRAYYEQYF
TRBV27	TRBJ2-2	many	TRBD2	TGTGCCAGCAGTTTATTAGCGGGGGGGGACACCGGGGAGCTGTTTTTT	CASSLLAGGDTGELFF
TRBV28	TRBJ2-7	many	TRBD1	TGTGCCAGCAGTAACATACAGGGGGCGTTCAACGAGCAGTACTTC	CASSNIQGAFNEQYF
TRBV27	TRBJ1-3	many	TRBD1	TGTGCCAGCAGTCCCAGAACAGGGGGGTCAGGAAACACCATATATTTT	CASSPRTGGSGNTIYF
TRBV7-9	TRBJ2-2	few	NA	TGTGCCAGCAGCAATCGCGGATTCAACCCCGGGGAGCTGTTTTTT	CASSNRGFNPGELFF
TRBV12-3/TRBV12-4	TRBJ1-1	many	NA	TGTGCCAGCAGACCCCAAAGTGGGGGGGTCACTGAAGCTTTCTTT	CASRPQSGGVTEAFF
TRBV12-3/TRBV12-4	TRBJ1-2	NA	NA	TGTGCCAGCAGGGGCAATTTCTATGGCTACACCTTC	CASRGNFYGYTF
TRBV24-1	TRBJ2-5	once	TRBD2	TGTGCCACCAGTGATCCTCGGGAAAAGAGCGGGACCTGGGAGACCCAGTACTTC	CATSDPREKSGTWETQYF
TRBV10-3	TRBJ1-2	NA	NA	TGTGCCATCAGTGAGTCGGCGAGTAACTATGGCTACACCTTC	CAISESASNYGYTF
TRBV13	TRBJ1-2	many	NA	TGTGCCAGCAGCTTAATGGGCAGGTCGTTTTATGGCTACACCTTC	CASSLMGRSFYGYTF